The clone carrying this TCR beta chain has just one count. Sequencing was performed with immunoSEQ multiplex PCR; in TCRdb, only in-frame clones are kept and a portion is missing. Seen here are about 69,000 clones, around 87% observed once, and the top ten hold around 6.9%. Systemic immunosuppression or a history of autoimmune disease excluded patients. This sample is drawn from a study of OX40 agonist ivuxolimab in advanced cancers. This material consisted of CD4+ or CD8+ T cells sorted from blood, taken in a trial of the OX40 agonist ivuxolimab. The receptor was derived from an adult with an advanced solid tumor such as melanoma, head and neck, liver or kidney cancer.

In nucleotides, the CDR3 is TGTGCCAGCAGCGTTTCCGCAGATACGCAGTATTTT. It is translated as CASSVSADTQYF. The chain has TRBV9 and TRBJ2-3; D unclear. Trimming stripped 2 bases from V and 4 bases from J, with 5 bases between. Germline V gene lookup returns CDR1 SGDLS and CDR2 YYNGEE. There are 12 residues in the CDR3. Filled out from reference TRBV9 and TRBJ2-3, the complete variable domain reads DSGVTQTPKHLITATGQRVTLRCSPRSGDLSVYWYQQSLDQGLQFLIQYYNGEERAKGNILERFSAQQFPDLHSELNLSSLELGDSALYFCASSVSADTQYFGPGTRLTVL.